This is a list of T cell receptor beta chains from one sample in a study of monozygotic twins with inflammatory bowel disease. After re-calling the 5' RACE reads, TCRdb lists one entry per CDR3 protein, DNA absent. Recorded for this sample: 350,000 to 500,000 distinct CDR3 sequences. The sample comprised blood. These receptors all come from a human donor with ulcerative colitis or Crohn's disease, or a healthy co-twin of an affected twin (not recorded which). The CDR3 runs from the conserved cysteine through the conserved F or W.

15,TRBV19,TRBJ2-1,CASAAGGSPYNEQFF
12,TRBV20-1,TRBJ1-1,CSAATANTEAFF
17,TRBV7-6,TRBJ2-3,CASSPAGGTSSTDTQYF
12,TRBV27,TRBJ2-1,CASKDPYNEQFF
12,TRBV5-1,TRBJ1-1,CVSKGLNTEAFF
12,TRBV20-1,TRBJ1-2,CSARATNYGYTF
15,TRBV5-6,TRBJ2-7,CASSQEGAVPYEQYF
13,TRBV5-5,TRBJ1-2,CASSPGGGHGYTF
12,TRBV18,TRBJ1-1,CASSQTPTEAFF
18,TRBV6-1,TRBJ1-6,CASRRSGTPSSYNSPLHF
14,TRBV6-5,TRBJ1-6,CASSYGTSHSPLHF
15,TRBV7-3,TRBJ1-1,CASSLTGSGTAEAFF
13,TRBV7-2,TRBJ2-1,CASSYRVAGGLFF
15,TRBV30,TRBJ2-1,CALSGVEKAYNEQFF
16,TRBV5-1,TRBJ1-1,CASSLVGGSRNTEAFF
13,TRBV20-1,TRBJ1-2,CSARAGQVGGYTF
16,TRBV19,TRBJ2-6,CASSTRVLSGANVLTF
15,TRBV20-1,TRBJ2-1,CSAQRLARWLGEQFF
14,TRBV20-1,TRBJ1-5,CSASPDRDRQPQHF
13,TRBV2,TRBJ1-1,CASTIYRGTEAFF
17,TRBV5-5,TRBJ1-5,CASTFGLFSDSNQPQHF
14,TRBV4-1,TRBJ2-5,CASSQGAGEETQYF
12,TRBV6-6,TRBJ2-7,CASGPFYYEQYF
14,TRBV15,TRBJ2-7,CATSSRAVFPEQYF
13,TRBV20-1,TRBJ2-3,CSAALAGADTQYF
17,TRBV27,TRBJ2-1,CASSPYPQDRGEYEQFF
12,TRBV10-2,TRBJ1-5,CAPGQINQPQHF
14,TRBV14,TRBJ2-7,CASSVQGILYEQYF
16,TRBV9,TRBJ2-3,CASSVAQGGGTDTQYF
14,TRBV12-3/TRBV12-4,TRBJ1-3,CASSGVYSGNTIYF
18,TRBV28,TRBJ1-1,CASSPLGTNDRLNTEAFF
13,TRBV20-1,TRBJ2-7,CSAIGTSVYEQYF
16,TRBV3-1,TRBJ2-1,CASSPSTSGRGNEQFF
13,TRBV29-1,TRBJ1-4,CSVDTPLIEKLFF
14,TRBV12-3/TRBV12-4,TRBJ1-2,CASRSLGGVYGYTF
16,TRBV20-1,TRBJ2-3,CSAQKGGLGSADTQYF
16,TRBV18,TRBJ2-2,CASSPFRGTNTGELFF
18,TRBV11-1,TRBJ2-3,CASSPKIGLAGEADTQYF
14,TRBV20-1,TRBJ2-3,CSAWGQADTDTQYF
18,TRBV6-1,TRBJ2-4,CASRAGGTGSLGKNIQYF
16,TRBV5-1,TRBJ2-1,CASSVGLASGMYEQFF
15,TRBV14,TRBJ1-1,CASSQGLALNTEAFF
16,TRBV6-1,TRBJ2-1,CASSTLTGGPYNEQFF
15,TRBV20-1,TRBJ1-1,CSAPGGRVVNTEAFF
15,TRBV28,TRBJ2-7,CASHARGRKSYEQYF
15,TRBV12-3/TRBV12-4,TRBJ2-4,CASSSRTLGKGIQYF
15,TRBV4-2,TRBJ1-5,CASSQDSGGREPQHF
16,TRBV5-1,TRBJ2-7,CASSRPGTGGVYEQYF